This T cell receptor beta chain was documented in a study of cytomegalovirus exposure and HLA in healthy donors. The CDR3 loop spans 12 amino acids. Germline CDR1 is LNHDA and CDR2 is SQIVND (reference sequence). J was trimmed by 13 bases and V by 8 bases; bases with no gene match: 13. This clone came up once. Some clones are missing from TCRdb's copy, which holds only in-frame ones; the method was immunoSEQ multiplex PCR. The sample has about 200,000 clones; roughly 85% are singletons. Sequencing was carried out using PBMCs. The rearrangement links TRBV19 to TRBJ1-2; 7 bases agree with TRBD1. The clonotype originates from a woman between 18 and 30 years old in good health and CMV-seronegative. The CDR3 spells CASRWDSTAFTF. In DNA form, the CDR3 reads TGTGCCAGTCGCTGGGACAGCACAGCCTTCACCTTC.